The 6 T cell receptor beta chains listed next were all sequenced from one sample in a study of blood T cell repertoires in COVID-19. The table came from immunoSEQ multiplex PCR; TCRdb's copy has only in-frame clones and leaves some out. The repertoire consists of 470,000 or so clones, with roughly 85% occurring once and the leading ten covering 3% to 3.5%. Material: peripheral blood. The receptor set was obtained from a human donor in a cohort sampled during active COVID-19.

V and J are TRBV18 and TRBJ1-1, with 10 bases lining up with TRBD1. V shed 5 bases, J shed 0 bases, and the junction held 3 bases outside the gene matches. Per germline, CDR1 KGHSH and CDR2 LQKENI. The length of the CDR3 is 15 residues. The CDR3 DNA reads as TGTGCCAGCTCATTAGGACAGGGGGTGAACACTGAAGCTTTCTTT. Translating gives CASSLGQGVNTEAFF.

The chain employs TRBV4-1 and TRBJ2-7; 9 positions agree with TRBD2. This CDR3 comprises 16 residues. V lost 5 bases, J lost 5 bases, and 13 bases stayed unmatched. Looked up from germline, CDR1 is MGHRA and CDR2 is YSYEKL. The DNA of the CDR3 is TGCGCCAGCAGCTTGGTGAGGGCTAGCGGGACCCACGAGCAGTACTTC. Translation: CASSLVRASGTHEQYF.

This rearrangement joins TRBV27 to TRBJ1-1, with TRBD1 as a possible D gene (6 bases). CDR1 is MNHEY and CDR2 is SMNVEV in the germline V gene (reference sequence). The CDR3 length is 15 residues. Trimming stripped 2 bases from V and 1 base from J, with 11 bases between. Here the CDR3 DNA reads TGTGCCAGCAGTTTAGGACTGGGGGCGAACACTGAAGCTTTCTTT. It specifies CASSLGLGANTEAFF.

This chain connects TRBV4-3 to TRBJ1-2; the D is unclear. Deletions cut 1 base from V and 8 bases from J, with 14 bases between. CDR1 is LGHNA and CDR2 is YSLEER in the germline V gene. This CDR3 spans 14 amino acids. The CDR3: CASSQGNVAGGYTF. The CDR3 nucleotides are TGCGCCAGCAGCCAAGGAAACGTCGCGGGGGGCTACACCTTC.

This sequence joins TRBV9 and TRBJ2-2; TRBD1 is a possible D gene (5 bases). CDR1 and CDR2 (germline): SGDLS, YYNGEE. V lost 0 bases, J lost 4 bases, and 10 bases lay in between. The CDR3 runs 15 residues. The CDR3 DNA follows: TGTGCCAGCAGCGTAGGCAGGGTGGGCACCGGGGAGCTGTTTTTT. It is translated as CASSVGRVGTGELFF.

This rearrangement joins TRBV7-2 to TRBJ2-3; TRBD1 aligns across 7 bases. The CDR3 runs to 14 residues. The ends lost 4 bases at V and 1 base at J; junction bases unmatched: 2. CDR1 is SGHTA and CDR2 is FQGNSA in the germline V gene. The CDR3 sequence: CASSWGTGTDTQYF. DNA for the CDR3: TGTGCCAGCAGCTGGGGGACAGGCACAGATACGCAGTATTTT.